This is a list of T cell receptor beta chains from one sample in a study of T cell responses to AZD1222 COVID-19 vaccine. The table came from immunoSEQ multiplex PCR; TCRdb's copy has only in-frame clones and leaves some out. Here the sample spans some 200,000 clones, approximately 90% being singletons. The sequencing here drew on peripheral blood, taken 28 days after the second AZD1222 dose. These TCRs come from an adult who received the AZD1222 COVID-19 vaccine. CDR3s include the opening cysteine and the closing phenylalanine or tryptophan. The D gene is left open where the match is weak. Rows give clone size only sometimes, using once, few, many, or a class for an expanded clone.

CDR3nt: TGTGCCACCAGCCCAACTACCAGTCAGAGAACTTACAATGAGCAGTTCTTC; CDR3aa: CATSPTTSQRTYNEQFF; abundance: -; j_gene: TRBJ2-1; v_gene: TRBV15; d_gene: -
CDR3nt: TGTGCCAGCAGCTTAGCGGGCCCAGGGTTAGAGACCCAGTACTTC; CDR3aa: CASSLAGPGLETQYF; abundance: once; j_gene: TRBJ2-5; v_gene: TRBV11-2; d_gene: -
CDR3nt: TGCGCCAGCAGTTGGGAGAACACTGAAGCTTTCTTT; CDR3aa: CASSWENTEAFF; abundance: -; j_gene: TRBJ1-1; v_gene: TRBV5-1; d_gene: -
CDR3nt: TGTGCCAGCAGGCCCGTAGCCGGGGCAGCTTCGAACACCGGGGAGCTGTTTTTT; CDR3aa: CASRPVAGAASNTGELFF; abundance: -; j_gene: TRBJ2-2; v_gene: TRBV7-2; d_gene: -
CDR3nt: TGTGCCAGCAGTCGGGACTACGCTACAGATACGCAGTATTTT; CDR3aa: CASSRDYATDTQYF; abundance: once; j_gene: TRBJ2-3; v_gene: TRBV6-6; d_gene: TRBD2
CDR3nt: TGTGCCAGCAGCTCCCTACAGGTTTCACCCCTCCACTTT; CDR3aa: CASSSLQVSPLHF; abundance: many; j_gene: TRBJ1-6; v_gene: TRBV7-9; d_gene: -
CDR3nt: TGCGCCAGCAGCCAAGCGTCGGGACAGGGGTACGAGCAGTACTTC; CDR3aa: CASSQASGQGYEQYF; abundance: -; j_gene: TRBJ2-7; v_gene: TRBV4-1; d_gene: TRBD1
CDR3nt: TGTGCCAGTAGGGGTCTAGCAACAGATACGCAGTATTTT; CDR3aa: CASRGLATDTQYF; abundance: -; j_gene: TRBJ2-3; v_gene: TRBV7-3; d_gene: -
CDR3nt: TGTGCCAGCAGCTTGGACAGGGGGCTTCAAGAGACCCAGTACTTC; CDR3aa: CASSLDRGLQETQYF; abundance: -; j_gene: TRBJ2-5; v_gene: TRBV5-4; d_gene: TRBD1
CDR3nt: TGCGCCAGCAGTCAATGCGGGACAGGGGGCGGGGATGAGCAGTTCTTC; CDR3aa: CASSQCGTGGGDEQFF; abundance: -; j_gene: TRBJ2-1; v_gene: TRBV23-1; d_gene: TRBD1
CDR3nt: TGCGCCAGCAGCTTGCAGGGCCTCTCCTATAATTCACCCCTCCACTTT; CDR3aa: CASSLQGLSYNSPLHF; abundance: -; j_gene: TRBJ1-6; v_gene: TRBV5-1; d_gene: -
CDR3nt: TGTGCCAGCAGCTCATACGTAGGGGATGGCTACACCTTC; CDR3aa: CASSSYVGDGYTF; abundance: once; j_gene: TRBJ1-2; v_gene: TRBV7-3; d_gene: -
CDR3nt: TGTGCCAGCAGCTCCACGCTCGACGAGCAGTACTTC; CDR3aa: CASSSTLDEQYF; abundance: -; j_gene: TRBJ2-7; v_gene: TRBV7-9; d_gene: -
CDR3nt: TGTGCCAGCAGCCCGCATAGCGGGGGGACGTACAATGAGCAGTTCTTC; CDR3aa: CASSPHSGGTYNEQFF; abundance: -; j_gene: TRBJ2-1; v_gene: TRBV3-1/TRBV3-2; d_gene: TRBD2
CDR3nt: TGTGCCAGCACCCGCCGTAAGTTGAGGAGGGCTCCGAGCTCCTACAATGAGCAGTTCTTC; CDR3aa: CASTRRKLRRAPSSYNEQFF; abundance: -; j_gene: TRBJ2-1; v_gene: TRBV27; d_gene: -
CDR3nt: TGTGCCAGCAGTTCCCGGACAGGGGTTAACTATGGCTACACCTTC; CDR3aa: CASSSRTGVNYGYTF; abundance: -; j_gene: TRBJ1-2; v_gene: TRBV27; d_gene: TRBD1
CDR3nt: TGTGCCAGCAGCGCCTCTCGAGGGAAGCGCTATGGCTACACCTTC; CDR3aa: CASSASRGKRYGYTF; abundance: -; j_gene: TRBJ1-2; v_gene: TRBV9; d_gene: -
CDR3nt: TGTGCCAGCAGCTTAGTAGCAGGGGGGAACACTGAAGCTTTCTTT; CDR3aa: CASSLVAGGNTEAFF; abundance: -; j_gene: TRBJ1-1; v_gene: TRBV7-6; d_gene: TRBD1
CDR3nt: TGCGCCAGCAGCCCCGACTACACGAGCTCCTACGAGCAGTACTTC; CDR3aa: CASSPDYTSSYEQYF; abundance: -; j_gene: TRBJ2-7; v_gene: TRBV5-1; d_gene: -
CDR3nt: TGTGCCAGCAGTGAAAACCGCAGGCATGGCTACACCTTC; CDR3aa: CASSENRRHGYTF; abundance: -; j_gene: TRBJ1-2; v_gene: TRBV25-1; d_gene: -
CDR3nt: TGTGCCAGCAGCTCAAAATCGGGGCAGAGCTATGGCTACACCTTC; CDR3aa: CASSSKSGQSYGYTF; abundance: -; j_gene: TRBJ1-2; v_gene: TRBV9; d_gene: -
CDR3nt: TGTGCCAGCATCCAAGGGGGACTAGCGGCCTACAATGAGCAGTTCTTC; CDR3aa: CASIQGGLAAYNEQFF; abundance: -; j_gene: TRBJ2-1; v_gene: TRBV27; d_gene: TRBD2
CDR3nt: TGCGCCAGCAGTCGGCAGCCGCAAAGGTCGAACGGGATAAGAAATGAGCAGTTCTTC; CDR3aa: CASSRQPQRSNGIRNEQFF; abundance: -; j_gene: TRBJ2-1; v_gene: TRBV23-1; d_gene: -
CDR3nt: TGTGCCAGCAGTCCCAGGACAGTTTACAATGAGCAGTTCTTC; CDR3aa: CASSPRTVYNEQFF; abundance: -; j_gene: TRBJ2-1; v_gene: TRBV14; d_gene: -
CDR3nt: TGTGCCAGCAGTGAGGACAGGTGGTATGGCTACACCTTC; CDR3aa: CASSEDRWYGYTF; abundance: few; j_gene: TRBJ1-2; v_gene: TRBV6-1; d_gene: TRBD1
CDR3nt: TGTGCCACCAGTGGGGGGGCGTGGAATGAGCAGTTCTTC; CDR3aa: CATSGGAWNEQFF; abundance: few; j_gene: TRBJ2-1; v_gene: TRBV24-1; d_gene: -
CDR3nt: TGCAGCTCTCGGGCAGCTATGAACACTGAAGCTTTCTTT; CDR3aa: CSSRAAMNTEAFF; abundance: -; j_gene: TRBJ1-1; v_gene: TRBV29-1; d_gene: -
CDR3nt: TGCGCCAGCAGCCAAGGAATCCCCGGGACAGGGGGAGCCAAAAACATTCAGTACTTC; CDR3aa: CASSQGIPGTGGAKNIQYF; abundance: -; j_gene: TRBJ2-4; v_gene: TRBV4-1; d_gene: TRBD1
CDR3nt: TGTGCCCAAAGTCCGGGGGGGAACACTGAAGCTTTCTTT; CDR3aa: CAQSPGGNTEAFF; abundance: -; j_gene: TRBJ1-1; v_gene: TRBV30; d_gene: -
CDR3nt: TGTGCCAGTAGTATAGATGTAGCCTCCCAGCATTTT; CDR3aa: CASSIDVASQHF; abundance: -; j_gene: TRBJ1-5; v_gene: TRBV19; d_gene: -
CDR3nt: TGTGCCAGCAGACCTACCACCGGGGAGCTGTTTTTT; CDR3aa: CASRPTTGELFF; abundance: -; j_gene: TRBJ2-2; v_gene: TRBV27; d_gene: -
CDR3nt: TGTGCCAGCAGTTTAGACACCTATGAGCAGTTCTTC; CDR3aa: CASSLDTYEQFF; abundance: once; j_gene: TRBJ2-1; v_gene: TRBV5-5; d_gene: -
CDR3nt: TGTGCCAGCAGCTTGTCGGGGAATGCTAATGAAAAACTGTTTTTT; CDR3aa: CASSLSGNANEKLFF; abundance: -; j_gene: TRBJ1-4; v_gene: TRBV11-1; d_gene: -
CDR3nt: TGTGCCAGCAGTTTAGAAGGTGGCGAGCAGTACTTC; CDR3aa: CASSLEGGEQYF; abundance: -; j_gene: TRBJ2-7; v_gene: TRBV12-3/TRBV12-4; d_gene: -
CDR3nt: TGTGCCAGCAGCTTAAAGTACGGGACTTCGGGTGAGCAGTTCTTC; CDR3aa: CASSLKYGTSGEQFF; abundance: -; j_gene: TRBJ2-1; v_gene: TRBV11-2; d_gene: -
CDR3nt: TGTGCCAGCAGTGACCTCGGGGGGGGGCTTAGCAATCAGCCCCAGCATTTT; CDR3aa: CASSDLGGGLSNQPQHF; abundance: -; j_gene: TRBJ1-5; v_gene: TRBV6-1; d_gene: -
CDR3nt: TGTGCCAGCAGTGAAGCGGGACTAGCGGGGGGGCCGGGTTTAGACAATGAGCAGTTCTTC; CDR3aa: CASSEAGLAGGPGLDNEQFF; abundance: -; j_gene: TRBJ2-1; v_gene: TRBV2; d_gene: TRBD2
CDR3nt: TGTGCCATCAGCCCGGACAGGGATGGCCCCGGGGAGCTGTTTTTT; CDR3aa: CAISPDRDGPGELFF; abundance: -; j_gene: TRBJ2-2; v_gene: TRBV10-3; d_gene: TRBD1
CDR3nt: TGCGCCAGCAGCTCTAGCCAGGGAGGGGGGAATTCACCCCTCCACTTT; CDR3aa: CASSSSQGGGNSPLHF; abundance: -; j_gene: TRBJ1-6; v_gene: TRBV5-1; d_gene: -
CDR3nt: TGCGCCAGCAGCTCGGCTCCGAGTCAAGAGACCCAGTACTTC; CDR3aa: CASSSAPSQETQYF; abundance: -; j_gene: TRBJ2-5; v_gene: TRBV5-1; d_gene: -
CDR3nt: TGTGCCAGCAGCTCCTCGGGGGGGCTTACTGAAGCTTTCTTT; CDR3aa: CASSSSGGLTEAFF; abundance: -; j_gene: TRBJ1-1; v_gene: TRBV7-3; d_gene: -
CDR3nt: TGTGCCAGCAGACCCGGCCAGGCACCAGCTTTCTTT; CDR3aa: CASRPGQAPAFF; abundance: -; j_gene: TRBJ1-1; v_gene: TRBV2; d_gene: -
CDR3nt: TGTGCCAGCAGGCGGGGACAGGCGGGCCAGCCCCAGCATTTT; CDR3aa: CASRRGQAGQPQHF; abundance: -; j_gene: TRBJ1-5; v_gene: TRBV12-1; d_gene: -
CDR3nt: TGTGCCAGCAGCTTAGGAGACGACACAGATACGCAGTATTTT; CDR3aa: CASSLGDDTDTQYF; abundance: -; j_gene: TRBJ2-3; v_gene: TRBV7-3; d_gene: -
CDR3nt: TGCGCCAGCAGCCCCGGACAGGGGGCGGGTGGCTACACCTTC; CDR3aa: CASSPGQGAGGYTF; abundance: -; j_gene: TRBJ1-2; v_gene: TRBV5-1; d_gene: TRBD1
CDR3nt: TGTGCCAGCAGGGCTTTTACCAGTTCTAGCGCTCGAGAGCAGTATTTT; CDR3aa: CASRAFTSSSAREQYF; abundance: -; j_gene: TRBJ2-3; v_gene: TRBV7-2; d_gene: -
CDR3nt: TGTGCCAGCAACCTAGCGGGGCCCTCTGGGGCCAACGTCCTGACTTTC; CDR3aa: CASNLAGPSGANVLTF; abundance: -; j_gene: TRBJ2-6; v_gene: TRBV2; d_gene: TRBD2
CDR3nt: TGCAGCGTGGGACAGCCAAATCAGCCCCAGCATTTT; CDR3aa: CSVGQPNQPQHF; abundance: -; j_gene: TRBJ1-5; v_gene: TRBV29-1; d_gene: TRBD1
CDR3nt: TGTGCCAGCTCACCACGGGGCCCTCGGGAAAAACTGTTTTTT; CDR3aa: CASSPRGPREKLFF; abundance: once; j_gene: TRBJ1-4; v_gene: TRBV18; d_gene: -
CDR3nt: TGTGCCAGCAGCTTGGGGATGGATGCTGGAAACACCATATATTTT; CDR3aa: CASSLGMDAGNTIYF; abundance: -; j_gene: TRBJ1-3; v_gene: TRBV5-4; d_gene: -
CDR3nt: TGCGCCAGCAGCTTGCGGGGGGGGGCGGAGACCCAGTACTTC; CDR3aa: CASSLRGGAETQYF; abundance: -; j_gene: TRBJ2-5; v_gene: TRBV5-1; d_gene: TRBD2
CDR3nt: TGTGCCATCAGTGAATCCCTTGCGGGACTCTCACAAGAGACCCAGTACTTC; CDR3aa: CAISESLAGLSQETQYF; abundance: -; j_gene: TRBJ2-5; v_gene: TRBV10-3; d_gene: -
CDR3nt: TGCGCCAGCAGCTTGGCCGTGGACAGGGAGGGCGAGCAGTACTTC; CDR3aa: CASSLAVDREGEQYF; abundance: -; j_gene: TRBJ2-7; v_gene: TRBV5-1; d_gene: -
CDR3nt: TGCGCCAGCAGCTTGGGACAGGGGAGGGAGCAGTACTTC; CDR3aa: CASSLGQGREQYF; abundance: -; j_gene: TRBJ2-7; v_gene: TRBV5-1; d_gene: TRBD1
CDR3nt: TGTGCCAGCAGTTTATCGCAAGGCGAACTCTATGGCTACACCTTC; CDR3aa: CASSLSQGELYGYTF; abundance: -; j_gene: TRBJ1-2; v_gene: TRBV27; d_gene: -
CDR3nt: TGTGCCACCAGTGACCCGGGACGGGGGGAGCAGTTCTTC; CDR3aa: CATSDPGRGEQFF; abundance: -; j_gene: TRBJ2-1; v_gene: TRBV24-1; d_gene: -
CDR3nt: TGTGCCAGCAGAACCGACGGACGGCAGGCTTTAGGGACCGGGGAGCTGTTTTTT; CDR3aa: CASRTDGRQALGTGELFF; abundance: -; j_gene: TRBJ2-2; v_gene: TRBV27; d_gene: -
CDR3nt: TGCGCCAGCAGCTTGGTTGTAGGGGCCCTCGAGCAGTACTTC; CDR3aa: CASSLVVGALEQYF; abundance: -; j_gene: TRBJ2-7; v_gene: TRBV5-1; d_gene: -